A single sample gave rise to the 32 T cell receptor beta chains below, sequenced in a study of shared clonotypes between healthy human individuals. Profiling relied on immunoSEQ multiplex PCR, and the TCRdb table lists in-frame clones only, not all of them. The data show roughly 510,000 clones, about 75% seen once. Source material: PBMCs. These receptors all come from a woman aged 40 to 49 in good health. Some clones in this sample may be carry-over from other donors' samples.

The chain joins TRBV30 to TRBJ1-6; D is possibly TRBD1 (5 bases). CDR3 length: 16 amino acids. The V end lost 4 bases, the J end lost 8 bases, and 21 bases lay between the germline ends. Germline V gives CDR1 GTSNPN, CDR2 SVGIG (reference sequence). The chain's CDR3 is CAWNLDWPLGHSPLHF. The CDR3 region has the DNA TGTGCCTGGAACCTAGATTGGCCCCTGGGGCATTCACCCCTCCACTTT. The variable domain in full, with the rest retrieved from reference TRBV30 and TRBJ1-6, is SQTIHQWPATLVQPVGSPLSLECTVEGTSNPNLYWYRQAAGRGLQLLFYSVGIGQISSEVPQNLSASRPQDRQFILSSKKLLLSDSGFYLCAWNLDWPLGHSPLHFGNGTRLTVT.

J is TRBJ1-4 and V is TRBV11-2, with no clear D. The CDR3 is 13 amino acids. V was trimmed by 3 bases and J by 8 bases, leaving 10 bases between them. CDR1 SGHAT and CDR2 FQNNGV come from the germline V gene. CDR3 region: CASSFDKREKLFF. The CDR3 coding sequence is TGTGCCAGCAGCTTCGACAAACGAGAAAAACTGTTTTTT.

The V call is TRBV5-1, the J call TRBJ2-6; D ambiguous. V was shortened by 4 bases and J by 4 bases, with 15 bases between the two germline ends. Germline values: CDR1 SGHRS, CDR2 YFSETQ. The CDR3 is made up of 16 amino acids. The CDR3, as DNA: TGCGCCAGCAGCCAGGACGGGCTATTGGGGGCCAACGTCCTGACTTTC. Protein sequence: CASSQDGLLGANVLTF.

The rearrangement links TRBV11-2 to TRBJ2-1; D not certain. Germline CDR1 is SGHAT and CDR2 is FQNNGV. V lost 5 bases, J lost 11 bases, and 10 bases lay in between. The CDR3 runs to 11 residues. CDR3 region: CASSRWTKQFF. CDR3 nucleotide sequence: TGTGCCAGCAGCCGATGGACCAAGCAGTTCTTC.

Concerning this clone itself: This specimen includes other DNA sequences encoding the same CDR3. V is TRBV5-1 and J is TRBJ1-1, with D uncertain. This CDR3 has 12 residues. Germline V gene data show CDR1 as SGHRS and CDR2 as YFSETQ. Trimming shortened V by 5 bases and J by 2 bases, and 7 bases separated the two germline ends. The CDR3 DNA is TGCGCCAGCAGGGGAGGAAACACTGAAGCTTTCTTT. This codes for CASRGGNTEAFF.

The chain combines TRBV27 with TRBJ2-7; D is uncertain. With 5 bases removed from V and 5 bases from J, the gap between germline ends came to 16 bases. The CDR3 is made up of 14 amino acids. Germline V lookup: CDR1 MNHEY, CDR2 SMNVEV (reference sequence). CDR3 sequence: CASSPSRQINEQYF. The DNA of the CDR3 is TGTGCCAGCAGTCCCTCGAGACAAATCAACGAGCAGTACTTC.

This clone was observed a few times. This sequence joins TRBV29-1 and TRBJ2-5; D remains unclear. Near its end, the DNA agrees better with TRBJ2-7, so the J call may be wrong. Germline CDR1 SQVTM, CDR2 ANQGSEA. The CDR3 extends over 12 amino acids. The CDR3 region is CSVVGSSYEQYF. The CDR3 DNA follows: TGCAGCGTTGTAGGCAGCTCCTACGAGCAGTACTTC.

In nucleotides, the CDR3 is TGTGCCAGCAGTTTATCCCCCCCCCAGGGGTTTACGGGCAATGAGCAGTTCTTC. This codes for CASSLSPPQGFTGNEQFF. J is TRBJ2-1 and V is TRBV27, with D possibly TRBD1 on 6 matching bases. Per the germline V gene, CDR1 is MNHEY and CDR2 is SMNVEV (reference sequence). Trimming pared 0 bases from V and 6 bases from J, leaving 21 bases between. CDR3 length: 18 residues.

The chain is built from TRBV28 and TRBJ2-5; the D call may be TRBD1 or TRBD2 (5 bases each). The CDR3 is made up of 12 amino acids. Between the trimmed V and J ends, which lost 7 bases and 3 bases, there was a span of 9 bases. CDR1 MDHEN and CDR2 SYDVKM come from the germline V gene. CDR3 nucleotides: TGTGCCAGCAAAGGGACGGAAGAGACCCAGTACTTC. Its protein product is CASKGTEETQYF. Filled out from reference TRBV28 and TRBJ2-5, the complete variable domain reads DVKVTQSSRYLVKRTGEKVFLECVQDMDHENMFWYRQDPGLGLRLIYFSYDVKMKEKGDIPEGYSVSREKKERFSLILESASTNQTSMYLCASKGTEETQYFGPGTRLLVL.

CDR3 nucleotide sequence: TGTGCCAGCTCTCCCAGCGGGAGCCCAGATACGCAGTATTTT. Amino acids: CASSPSGSPDTQYF. The rearrangement uses TRBV18 and TRBJ2-3, with 8 bases that match TRBD2. Germline V gene sequence: CDR1 KGHSH, CDR2 LQKENI. CDR3 size: 14 residues. V was pared by 6 bases and J by 4 bases, with 6 bases of the junction left unmatched.

The chain couples TRBV28 to TRBJ1-2; D is unclear. Trimming shortened V by 5 bases and J by 7 bases, and 5 bases separated the two germline ends. Germline loops: CDR1 MDHEN, CDR2 SYDVKM. The CDR3 runs 10 residues. The CDR3 coding sequence is TGTGCCAGCAGTCGACGTGGCTACACCTTC. Its protein product is CASSRRGYTF.

This chain joins TRBV27 and TRBJ2-3; D remains unclear. The germline V gene has CDR1 MNHEY and CDR2 SMNVEV (reference sequence). With 5 bases removed from V and 8 bases from J, the gap between germline ends came to 14 bases. The CDR3 has 13 residues. The DNA of the CDR3 is TGTGCCAGCAGTCCCAGCCATCTCAGTACGCAGTATTTT. This codes for CASSPSHLSTQYF.

The chain joins TRBV4-1 to TRBJ2-2, with 11 bases lining up with TRBD2. This CDR3 comprises 14 residues. Germline lookup yields CDR1 MGHRA and CDR2 YSYEKL. The V and J ends lost 4 bases and 5 bases, in that order; junction bases with no gene match: 0. CDR3 in DNA: TGCGCCAGCAGCCTAGCGGGAGGGACCGGGGAGCTGTTTTTT. Its protein is CASSLAGGTGELFF.

This clone was found a few times. The chain joins TRBV6-1 to TRBJ1-5; D not resolved. Germline V gene lookup returns CDR1 MNHNS and CDR2 SASEGT. V lost 6 bases, J lost 2 bases, and 14 bases lay in between. The CDR3 runs to 15 residues. The CDR3 nucleotides are TGTGCCAGCAGGGGCCCCGCCGGAGGCAATCAGCCCCAGCATTTT. It is translated as CASRGPAGGNQPQHF.

With respect to this clone: The junction does not match germline at one end; this may be a read error. The V call is TRBV5-5, the J call TRBJ2-7; D is ambiguous. Germline V gene sequence: CDR1 SGHKS, CDR2 YYEKEE (reference sequence). The CDR3 is 13 amino acids. The CDR3 DNA follows: TGTGCCAGCAGGTTGGGAATAAGCTACGAGCAGTACTTC. Protein: CASRLGISYEQYF.

This clone has just a few counts. The chain is built from TRBV28 and TRBJ2-1; 10 nucleotides agree with TRBD2. The CDR3 sequence is 16 residues long. Germline assignment: CDR1 MDHEN and CDR2 SYDVKM. With 4 bases clipped from V and 7 bases from J, the junction kept 10 bases outside the gene matches. This CDR3 is CASSSPGLASGNEQFF. DNA for the CDR3: TGTGCCAGCAGTTCCCCGGGACTAGCGTCTGGGAATGAGCAGTTCTTC.

The V call is TRBV7-2, the J call TRBJ1-1; 7 nucleotides agree with TRBD1. The CDR3 runs to 12 residues. Trimming at V came to 5 bases and at J to 8 bases, leaving 5 bases not matched to a gene. Germline assignment: CDR1 SGHTA and CDR2 FQGNSA. The CDR3 sequence is CASSLTGVEAFF. For the CDR3, the DNA is TGTGCCAGCAGCCTAACAGGGGTGGAAGCTTTCTTT.

This chain links TRBV5-4 with TRBJ2-1, with 7 positions matching TRBD1. The CDR3 runs 14 residues. J was trimmed by 4 bases and V by 2 bases; bases with no gene match: 3. Germline V gene lookup returns CDR1 SGHNT and CDR2 YYREEE (reference sequence). CDR3 bases: TGTGCCAGCAGCTTAGGGGGCGCGTACAATGAGCAGTTCTTC. Its translation: CASSLGGAYNEQFF.

The gene calls are TRBV18 and TRBJ2-6; D possibly uses TRBD1 or TRBD2 (5 bases each). In germline, CDR1 is KGHSH, CDR2 LQKENI. Trimming pared 3 bases from V and 2 bases from J, leaving 11 bases between. The length of the CDR3 is 16 residues. Here the CDR3 reads CASSPGRGAGANVLTF. The CDR3 DNA reads TGTGCCAGCTCACCCGGTCGAGGGGCTGGGGCCAACGTCCTGACTTTC.

In DNA form, the CDR3 reads TGTGCCAGCAGCCCGGACGGACTAGCGGCCTTCTACGAGCAGTACTTC. Protein: CASSPDGLAAFYEQYF. The chain joins TRBV7-9 to TRBJ2-7, with TRBD2 matching 10 bases. CDR3 length equals 16 residues. From germline, CDR1 is SEHNR and CDR2 FQNEAQ (reference sequence). The junction had 10 bases not matched to a gene; V was cut back by 5 bases and J by 3 bases.

This clone was seen once. V gene TRBV30 combines with J gene TRBJ2-7, with D possibly matching TRBD2 (6 bases). Trimming cost V 5 bases and J 2 bases, with 13 bases left between them. The CDR3 has 13 residues. The germline CDR1 and CDR2 sequences are GTSNPN and SVGIG (reference sequence). The CDR3 bases are TGTGCCTGGGAAGGCGGGGAAACCTACGAGCAGTACTTC. It codes for CAWEGGETYEQYF.

The chain is built from TRBV5-5 and TRBJ2-7, with 10 bases identical to TRBD2. This CDR3 has 16 amino acids. Germline trimming cut 4 bases from V and 2 bases from J; bases unmatched to any gene: 9. CDR1 is SGHKS, CDR2 YYEKEE, per germline (reference sequence). DNA of the CDR3: TGTGCCAGCAGCGCCCTAGCGGGAGCTTTAACCTACGAGCAGTACTTC. Its translation: CASSALAGALTYEQYF. The full variable domain, completed using reference TRBV5-5 and TRBJ2-7, is DAGVTQSPTHLIKTRGQQVTLRCSPISGHKSVSWYQQVLGQGPQFIFQYYEKEERGRGNFPDRFSARQFPNYSSELNVNALLLGDSALYLCASSALAGALTYEQYFGPGTRLTVT.

The chain carries TRBV9 and TRBJ2-2; D is unclear. The CDR3 runs 14 residues. Trimming cost V 4 bases and J 8 bases, with 15 bases left between them. The germline V gene encodes CDR1 SGDLS and CDR2 YYNGEE. For the CDR3, the DNA is TGTGCCAGCAGCACCACTTCCCAGGCAGGGGAGCTGTTTTTT. Protein sequence: CASSTTSQAGELFF.

This clone was seen just once. The V and J genes are TRBV5-1 and TRBJ2-5; D is perhaps TRBD2 (7 bases). Germline lookup yields CDR1 SGHRS and CDR2 YFSETQ. This CDR3 is built from 16 residues. V dropped 4 bases and J dropped 5 bases, with 21 bases sitting between them. The CDR3 region is CASSPFGGGRMETQYF. The CDR3 coding sequence is TGCGCCAGCAGCCCCTTCGGGGGCGGGAGAATGGAGACCCAGTACTTC.

The J gene is TRBJ2-2, the V gene TRBV7-9; the D gene is possibly TRBD2 (6 bases). The CDR3 totals 12 residues. V lost 1 base to trimming and J lost 12 bases, with 9 bases between them. From germline, CDR1 is SEHNR and CDR2 FQNEAQ (reference sequence). Here the CDR3 reads CASSLVREKLFF. The CDR3 region has the DNA TGTGCCAGCAGCTTAGTTCGGGAGAAGCTGTTTTTT.

This clone was picked up one time. The chain carries TRBV7-9 and TRBJ2-7; D remains unclear. CDR3 size: 15 residues. The germline gives CDR1 SEHNR, CDR2 FQNEAQ (reference sequence). V was shortened by 5 bases and J by 4 bases, with 18 bases between the two germline ends. The CDR3 sequence: CASSPAYRYRYEQYF. As DNA, the CDR3 is TGTGCCAGCAGCCCTGCTTACCGTTATCGATACGAGCAGTACTTC.

The chain couples TRBV28 to TRBJ1-2; TRBD1 is a possible D gene (5 bases). Germline loops: CDR1 MDHEN, CDR2 SYDVKM. CDR3 length: 17 residues. V lost 2 bases to trimming and J lost 5 bases, with 21 bases between them. CDR3 region: CASSLPFRDLDSYGYTF. CDR3 nucleotide sequence: TGTGCCAGCAGTTTACCCTTCAGGGACCTTGACTCATATGGCTACACCTTC.

As concerns this clone: Other DNA sequences in the same sample also yield this CDR3. This chain links TRBV7-2 with TRBJ2-2, with TRBD2 matching over 11 bases. The trim removed 5 bases at V and 5 bases at J, leaving 4 bases unmatched. This CDR3 has 15 amino acids. Germline V gene data show CDR1 as SGHTA and CDR2 as FQGNSA. The CDR3 sequence: CASSQLAGETGELFF. DNA for the CDR3: TGTGCCAGCAGCCAACTAGCGGGGGAAACCGGGGAGCTGTTTTTT.

Only one count was recorded for this clone. The DNA for the CDR3 is TGTGCCAGCAGTGAATTGTGGGGGACCCCAAACACCGGGGAGCTGTTTTTT. Its protein is CASSELWGTPNTGELFF. The genes are TRBV25-1 and TRBJ2-2; D is possibly TRBD1 or TRBD2 (5 bases each). V gave up 1 base and J gave up 2 bases, with 14 bases separating them. The length of the CDR3 is 17 residues. Germline V gene lookup returns CDR1 MGHDK and CDR2 SYGVNS.

CDR3 loop: CASRARESSYEQYF. The CDR3 DNA reads TGTGCCAGCAGGGCCCGGGAGAGCTCCTACGAGCAGTACTTC. The chain has TRBV2 and TRBJ2-7, with D perhaps TRBD2 (6 bases). V lost 6 bases, J lost 0 bases, and 12 bases lay in between. Germline lookup yields CDR1 SNHLY and CDR2 FYNNEI. The CDR3 has 14 amino acids.

The genes are TRBV29-1 and TRBJ1-1; TRBD1 matches at 10 bases. V trimming: 6 bases; J trimming: 5 bases; junction bases outside the gene matches: 6. Per germline, CDR1 SQVTM and CDR2 ANQGSEA. The CDR3 sequence is 13 residues long. The DNA of the CDR3 is TGCAGCGTCGAGACAGGGGGCTTTACTGAAGCTTTCTTT. This encodes CSVETGGFTEAFF. Full variable domain (outside the CDR3, taken from reference TRBV29-1 and TRBJ1-1): SAVISQKPSRDICQRGTSLTIQCQVDSQVTMMFWYRQQPGQSLTLIATANQGSEATYESGFVIDKFPISRPNLTFSTLTVSNMSPEDSSIYLCSVETGGFTEAFFGQGTRLTVV.

The chain employs TRBV4-1 and TRBJ2-1, with 11 bases that match TRBD1. The J segment lost 3 bases and the V segment lost 0 bases, leaving 1 base of the junction unmatched. The CDR3 extends over 16 amino acids. Germline CDR1 and CDR2: MGHRA and YSYEKL. CDR3 sequence: CASSQEGTGGYNEQFF. CDR3 bases: TGCGCCAGCAGCCAAGAGGGGACAGGGGGCTACAATGAGCAGTTCTTC.